This entry describes one TCR beta chain. Its antigen is as yet unknown. The data are from a study of radiation and T cells in renal cell carcinoma. The study, taken as a whole, reports: Tumor samples were small regions of approximately 1.1 g.

The CDR3 runs 17 residues. Per the germline V gene, CDR1 is SGHTA and CDR2 is FQGNSA. Trimming removed 2 bases from V and 8 bases from J; junction bases left unmatched: 14. Measured with immunoSEQ multiplex PCR; TCRdb has only the in-frame clones, and not every one. The sample includes 4,000 or so clones, around 75% seen only once; the top ten take approximately 8%. Noted treatment: treatment-naive control, cytoreductive nephrectomy. The tumor was a clear cell renal cell carcinoma. The chain combines TRBV7-2 with TRBJ2-5; TRBD1 matches at 10 bases. This sample comprised tumor tissue, obtained from a patient whose treatment was nephrectomy without radiotherapy. The clonotype originates from a man in his forties or fifties with renal cell carcinoma. This CDR3 is CASSLTPGQGSFGTQYF. DNA of the CDR3: TGTGCCAGCAGCTTAACCCCGGGACAGGGGTCTTTCGGAACCCAGTACTTC.